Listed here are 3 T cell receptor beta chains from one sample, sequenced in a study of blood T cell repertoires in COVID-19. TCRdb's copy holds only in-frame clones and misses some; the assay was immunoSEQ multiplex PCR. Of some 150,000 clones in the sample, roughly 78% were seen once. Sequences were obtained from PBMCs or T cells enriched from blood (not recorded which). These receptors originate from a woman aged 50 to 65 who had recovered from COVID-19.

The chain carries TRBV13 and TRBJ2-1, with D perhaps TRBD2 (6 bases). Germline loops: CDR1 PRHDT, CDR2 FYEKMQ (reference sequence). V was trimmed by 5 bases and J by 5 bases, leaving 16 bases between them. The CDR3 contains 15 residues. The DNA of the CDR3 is TGTGCCAGCAGCCACACTAGCTTACCCCACAATGAGCAGTTCTTC. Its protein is CASSHTSLPHNEQFF.

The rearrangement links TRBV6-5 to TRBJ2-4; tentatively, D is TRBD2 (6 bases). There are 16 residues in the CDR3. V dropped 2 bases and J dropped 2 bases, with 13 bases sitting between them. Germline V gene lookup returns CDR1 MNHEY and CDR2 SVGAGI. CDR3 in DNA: TGTGCCAGCAGTTACGGCGAGGGGAGGACCAAAAACATTCAGTACTTC. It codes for CASSYGEGRTKNIQYF.

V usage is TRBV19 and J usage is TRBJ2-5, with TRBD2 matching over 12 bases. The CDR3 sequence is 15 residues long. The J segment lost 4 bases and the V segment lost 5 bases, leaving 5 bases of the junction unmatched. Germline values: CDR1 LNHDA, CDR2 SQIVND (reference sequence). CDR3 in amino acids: CASSSLAGGRETQYF. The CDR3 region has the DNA TGTGCCAGTAGTTCCCTAGCGGGGGGGCGAGAGACCCAGTACTTC.